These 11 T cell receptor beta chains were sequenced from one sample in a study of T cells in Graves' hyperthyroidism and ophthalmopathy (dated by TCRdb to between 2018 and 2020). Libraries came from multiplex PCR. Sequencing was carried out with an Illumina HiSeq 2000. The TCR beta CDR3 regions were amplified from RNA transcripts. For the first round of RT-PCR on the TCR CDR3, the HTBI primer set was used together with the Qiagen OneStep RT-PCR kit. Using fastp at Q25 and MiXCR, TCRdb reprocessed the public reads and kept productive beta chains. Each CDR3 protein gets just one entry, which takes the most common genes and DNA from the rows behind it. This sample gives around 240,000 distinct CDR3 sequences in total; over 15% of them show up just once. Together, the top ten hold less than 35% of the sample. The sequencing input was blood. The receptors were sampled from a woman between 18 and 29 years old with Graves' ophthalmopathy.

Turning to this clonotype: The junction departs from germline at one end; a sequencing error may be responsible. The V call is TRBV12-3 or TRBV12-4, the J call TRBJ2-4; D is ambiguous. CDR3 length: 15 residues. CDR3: CASSLEFTIKNIQYF. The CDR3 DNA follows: TGTGCCAGCAGCTTAGAATTTACAATTAAAAACATTCAGTACTTC.

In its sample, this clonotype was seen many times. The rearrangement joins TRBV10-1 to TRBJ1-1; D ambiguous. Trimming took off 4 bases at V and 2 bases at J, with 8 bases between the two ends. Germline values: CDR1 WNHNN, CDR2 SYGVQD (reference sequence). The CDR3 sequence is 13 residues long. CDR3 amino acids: CASSGSRNTEAFF. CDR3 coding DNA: TGCGCCAGCAGTGGGTCACGCAACACTGAAGCTTTCTTT.

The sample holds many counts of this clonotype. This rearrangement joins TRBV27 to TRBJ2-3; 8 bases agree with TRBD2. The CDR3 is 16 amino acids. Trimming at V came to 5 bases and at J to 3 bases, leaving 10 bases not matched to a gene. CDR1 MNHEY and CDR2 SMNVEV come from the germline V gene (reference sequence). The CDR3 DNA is TGTGCCAGCAGTCCCTATAGCGGGGCACCGACAGATACGCAGTATTTT. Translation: CASSPYSGAPTDTQYF.

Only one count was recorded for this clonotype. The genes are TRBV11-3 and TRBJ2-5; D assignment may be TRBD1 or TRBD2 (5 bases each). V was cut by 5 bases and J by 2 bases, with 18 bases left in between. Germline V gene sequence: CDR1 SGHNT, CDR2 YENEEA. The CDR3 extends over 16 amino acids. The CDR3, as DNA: TGTGCCAGCAGCCCGGGGACGCGGTGGGTACAAGAGACCCAGTACTTC. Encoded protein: CASSPGTRWVQETQYF.

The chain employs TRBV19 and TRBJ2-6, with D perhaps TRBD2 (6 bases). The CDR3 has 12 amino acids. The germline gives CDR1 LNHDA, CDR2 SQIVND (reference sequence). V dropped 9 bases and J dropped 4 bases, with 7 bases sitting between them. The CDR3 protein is CASGGGANVLTF. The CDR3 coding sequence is TGTGCCAGCGGGGGAGGGGCCAACGTCCTGACTTTC. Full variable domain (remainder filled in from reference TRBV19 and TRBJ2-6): DGGITQSPKYLFRKEGQNVTLSCEQNLNHDAMYWYRQDPGQGLRLIYYSQIVNDFQKGDIAEGYSVSREKKESFPLTVTSAQKNPTAFYLCASGGGANVLTFGAGSRLTVL.

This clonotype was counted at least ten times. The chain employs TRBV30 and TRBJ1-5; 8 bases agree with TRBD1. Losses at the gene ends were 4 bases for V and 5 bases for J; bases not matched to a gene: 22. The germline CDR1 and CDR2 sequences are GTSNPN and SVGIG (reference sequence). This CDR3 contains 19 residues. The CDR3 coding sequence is TGTGCCTGGAATCTGCCAGGGACAGGTTCTTCCCGTCTCGATCAGCCCCAGCATTTT. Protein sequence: CAWNLPGTGSSRLDQPQHF.

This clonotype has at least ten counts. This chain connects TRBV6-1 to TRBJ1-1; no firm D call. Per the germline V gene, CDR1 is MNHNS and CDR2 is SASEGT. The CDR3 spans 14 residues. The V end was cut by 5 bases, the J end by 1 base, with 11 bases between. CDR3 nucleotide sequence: TGTGCCAGCAGTTATAATCGGGGGAACACTGAAGCTTTCTTT. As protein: CASSYNRGNTEAFF.

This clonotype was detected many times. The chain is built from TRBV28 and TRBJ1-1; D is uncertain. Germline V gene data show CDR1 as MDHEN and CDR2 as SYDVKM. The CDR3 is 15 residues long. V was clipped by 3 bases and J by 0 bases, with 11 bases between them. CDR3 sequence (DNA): TGTGCCAGCAGTTTGGGAGGCAGGATGAACACTGAAGCTTTCTTT. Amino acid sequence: CASSLGGRMNTEAFF.

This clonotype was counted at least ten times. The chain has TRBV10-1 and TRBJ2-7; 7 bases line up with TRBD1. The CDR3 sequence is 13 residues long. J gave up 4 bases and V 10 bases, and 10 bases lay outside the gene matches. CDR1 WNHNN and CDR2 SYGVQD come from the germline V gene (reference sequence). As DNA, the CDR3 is TGCGCCACCCAGGGGGACAGTGGTTACGAGCAGTACTTC. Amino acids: CATQGDSGYEQYF.

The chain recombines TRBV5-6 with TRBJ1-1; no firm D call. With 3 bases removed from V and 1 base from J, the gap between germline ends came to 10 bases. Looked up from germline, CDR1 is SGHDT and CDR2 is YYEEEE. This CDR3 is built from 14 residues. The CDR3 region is CASSWVRRNTEAFF. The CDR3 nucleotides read TGTGCCAGCAGCTGGGTCCGAAGGAACACTGAAGCTTTCTTT.

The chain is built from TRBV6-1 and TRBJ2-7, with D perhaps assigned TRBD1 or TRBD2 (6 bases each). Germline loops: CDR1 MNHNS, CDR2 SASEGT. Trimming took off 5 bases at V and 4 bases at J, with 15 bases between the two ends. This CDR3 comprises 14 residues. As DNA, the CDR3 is TGTGCCAGCAGTACGCGGGACAAAAGTTACGAGCAGTACTTC. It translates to CASSTRDKSYEQYF.